Below, 3 T cell receptor beta chains from the same sample are listed, as sequenced in a study of cytomegalovirus exposure and HLA in healthy donors. PCR involved 60 Vbeta and 13 Jbeta primers. Repertoires were generated with immunoSEQ multiplex PCR, while TCRdb's copy carries only in-frame clones and drops some. The table shows under 200,000 clones, with roughly four fifths occurring only once. The sequencing sample was made of PBMCs. The receptor set was obtained from a man between 50 and 59 years old in good health and CMV-seropositive.

The chain couples TRBV28 to TRBJ2-5; TRBD2 is a possible D gene (6 bases). Germline V lookup: CDR1 MDHEN, CDR2 SYDVKM. The CDR3 length is 15 residues. Trimming cost V 1 base and J 4 bases, with 13 bases left between them. For the CDR3, the DNA is TGTGCCAGCAGTTTATCCGGGAAGGAGGGAGAGACCCAGTACTTC. This translates into CASSLSGKEGETQYF.

This clone was counted a single time. The rearrangement uses TRBV2 and TRBJ2-7; maybe TRBD1 (5 bases). CDR3 length: 15 amino acids. Trimming removed 2 bases from V and 4 bases from J, with 15 bases in between. The germline gives CDR1 SNHLY, CDR2 FYNNEI. Here the CDR3 reads CASSEYAGNSYEQYF. The CDR3 DNA reads TGTGCCAGCAGTGAATATGCAGGGAACAGTTACGAGCAGTACTTC.

DNA for the CDR3: TGTGCCAGCAGCGTAGGGGCGGGAGGGCCGAGCACAGATACGCAGTATTTT. This sequence encodes CASSVGAGGPSTDTQYF. The chain couples TRBV9 to TRBJ2-3; 9 bases are shared with TRBD2. The V gene end was trimmed by 0 bases and the J gene end by 0 bases; junction bases not matched to a gene: 5. The CDR3 spans 17 residues. The V gene's germline CDR1 is SGDLS and CDR2 YYNGEE.